These 8 T cell receptor beta chains came from one sample sequenced in a study of blood T cell repertoires in COVID-19. Clones were read by immunoSEQ multiplex PCR, and TCRdb kept only the in-frame ones, dropping some. The table has 40,000 to 50,000 clones, around 85% seen once; the top ten hold 4.5% to 6%. Sequences were obtained from peripheral blood. These receptors were collected from a middle-aged man with active COVID-19.

V usage is TRBV1 and J usage is TRBJ1-2; the table's D call, TRBD1, has no DNA check behind it. TRBV1 is termed a pseudogene. This CDR3 has 22 residues. The CDR3 protein is CTSSQGAGTGRWFLYENYGYTF. For the CDR3, the DNA is TGCACCAGCAGCCAAGGAGCCGGGACAGGAAGATGGTTCCTATACGAGAACTATGGCTACACCTTC.

The genes are TRBV6-2 or TRBV6-3 and TRBJ1-2; D perhaps matches TRBD1 (5 bases). In germline, CDR1 is MNHEY, CDR2 SVGEGT. The V end was cut by 2 bases, the J end by 0 bases, with 10 bases between. This CDR3 spans 15 amino acids. The CDR3 sequence is CASSYPGLANYGYTF. CDR3 DNA sequence: TGTGCCAGCAGTTACCCGGGACTCGCTAACTATGGCTACACCTTC.

The chain recombines TRBV7-2 with TRBJ2-1, with 7 bases aligning to TRBD1. The CDR3 covers 15 residues. Germline CDR1 SGHTA, CDR2 FQGNSA. The J segment lost 0 bases and the V segment lost 5 bases, leaving 4 bases of the junction unmatched. DNA for the CDR3: TGTGCCAGCAGCCCCAGACAGGGCTCCTACAATGAGCAGTTCTTC. Translation gives CASSPRQGSYNEQFF.

The V and J genes are TRBV5-4 and TRBJ2-4; D may be TRBD1 (6 bases). The V end was cut by 6 bases, the J end by 11 bases, with 18 bases between. CDR3 length: 13 amino acids. Germline CDR1 SGHNT, CDR2 YYREEE (reference sequence). Written as DNA, the CDR3 is TGTGCCAGCAACCGGGACACCCTTGGATTTCAGTACTTC. This sequence encodes CASNRDTLGFQYF. Combining the CDR3 with reference TRBV5-4 and TRBJ2-4 gives the whole variable domain ETGVTQSPTHLIKTRGQQVTLRCSSQSGHNTVSWYQQALGQGPQFIFQYYREEENGRGNFPPRFSGLQFPNYSSELNVNALELDDSALYLCASNRDTLGFQYFGAGTRLSVL.

CDR3 DNA: TGTGCCAGCAGTACGATTACAGGGGGAGGCGAGCAGTACTTC. The encoded protein is CASSTITGGGEQYF. This chain connects TRBV2 to TRBJ2-7; the match to TRBD1 covers 8 bases. Germline V gene lookup returns CDR1 SNHLY and CDR2 FYNNEI. V shed 5 bases and J 6 bases; nucleotides not matched to a gene: 9. The CDR3 covers 14 residues.

This clone was picked up a small number of times. The rearrangement joins TRBV7-2 to TRBJ2-3; D is perhaps TRBD1 (5 bases). This CDR3 region has 14 residues. Per germline, CDR1 SGHTA and CDR2 FQGNSA. V was pared by 3 bases and J by 11 bases, with 18 bases between. CDR3 residues: CASSLTVPLWRQYF. DNA of the CDR3: TGTGCCAGCAGCTTGACAGTACCCCTATGGAGGCAGTATTTT.

J is TRBJ2-5 and V is TRBV3-1 (or the pseudogene TRBV3-2); 14 nucleotides align to TRBD2. Per the germline V gene, CDR1 is LGHDT and CDR2 is YNNKEL (reference sequence). V trimming: 4 bases; J trimming: 3 bases; junction bases outside the gene matches: 4. This CDR3 is 16 amino acids long. CDR3 coding DNA: TGTGCCAGCAGCCCACCGGGACTAGCGGGAGAAGAGACCCAGTACTTC. Translating it yields CASSPPGLAGEETQYF.

The J gene is TRBJ2-3, the V gene TRBV5-6; TRBD1 might be the D (6 bases). The ends were cut back, 4 bases at V and 4 bases at J, with 10 bases in the middle. There are 13 residues in the CDR3. Germline CDR1 SGHDT, CDR2 YYEEEE. The CDR3 here is CASSVQGPDTQYF. CDR3 DNA: TGTGCCAGCAGCGTACAGGGTCCAGATACGCAGTATTTT.